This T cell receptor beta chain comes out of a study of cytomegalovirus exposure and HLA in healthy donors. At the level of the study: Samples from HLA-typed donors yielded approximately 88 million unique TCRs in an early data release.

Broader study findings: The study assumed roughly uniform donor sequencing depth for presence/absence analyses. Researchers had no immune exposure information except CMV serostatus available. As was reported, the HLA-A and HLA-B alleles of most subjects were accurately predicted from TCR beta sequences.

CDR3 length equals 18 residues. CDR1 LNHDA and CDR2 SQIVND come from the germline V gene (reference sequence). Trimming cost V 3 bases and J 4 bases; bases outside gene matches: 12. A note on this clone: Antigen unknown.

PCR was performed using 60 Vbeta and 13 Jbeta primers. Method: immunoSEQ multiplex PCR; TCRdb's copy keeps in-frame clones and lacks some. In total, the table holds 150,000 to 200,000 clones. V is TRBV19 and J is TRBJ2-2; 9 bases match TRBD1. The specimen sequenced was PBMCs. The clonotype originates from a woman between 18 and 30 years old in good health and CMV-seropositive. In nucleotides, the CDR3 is TGTGCCAGTAGTATTTTACGAAGGACAGGGGATCCCACCGGGGAGCTGTTTTTT. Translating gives CASSILRRTGDPTGELFF.